This T cell receptor beta chain was recovered during a study of patients and donors after allogeneic stem cell transplantation. The CDR3 runs to 15 residues. Trimming took off 0 bases at V and 4 bases at J, with 13 bases between the two ends. CDR1 MNHNS and CDR2 SASEGT come from the germline V gene. TCRdb fed the RT-PCR reads into MiXCR, producing one record per CDR3 protein. The data hold about 230,000 distinct CDR3 sequences, with around an eighth observed a single time. The sample comprised blood, either unsorted or a sorted T cell fraction (not recorded which). The chain is built from TRBV6-1 and TRBJ2-7; TRBD1 or TRBD2 may be the D gene (7 bases each). This TCR derives from a human donor who was either an allogeneic HSCT recipient or a stem cell or donor lymphocyte infusion donor (not recorded which). It is not recorded whose cells these are; they may come from a transplant donor. The CDR3 DNA is TGTGCCAGCAGTGAAGCGGCAGGGGGGGGGTACGAGCAGTACTTC. This gives the protein CASSEAAGGGYEQYF.